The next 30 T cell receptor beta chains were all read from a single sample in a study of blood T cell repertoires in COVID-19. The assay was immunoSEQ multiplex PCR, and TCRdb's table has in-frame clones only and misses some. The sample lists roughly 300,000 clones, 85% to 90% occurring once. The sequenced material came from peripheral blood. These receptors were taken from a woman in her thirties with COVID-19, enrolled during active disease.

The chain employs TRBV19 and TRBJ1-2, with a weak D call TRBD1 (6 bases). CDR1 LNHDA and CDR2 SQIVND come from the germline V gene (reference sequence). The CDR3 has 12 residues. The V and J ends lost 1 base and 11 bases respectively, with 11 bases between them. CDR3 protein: CASSIGGPGYTF. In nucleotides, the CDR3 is TGTGCCAGTAGTATAGGGGGGCCGGGATACACCTTC. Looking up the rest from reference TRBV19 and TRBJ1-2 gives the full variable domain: DGGITQSPKYLFRKEGQNVTLSCEQNLNHDAMYWYRQDPGQGLRLIYYSQIVNDFQKGDIAEGYSVSREKKESFPLTVTSAQKNPTAFYLCASSIGGPGYTFGSGTRLTVV.

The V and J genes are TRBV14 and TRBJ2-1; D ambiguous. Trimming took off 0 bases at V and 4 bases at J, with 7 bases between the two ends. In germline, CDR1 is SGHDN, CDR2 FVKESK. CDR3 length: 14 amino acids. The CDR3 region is CASSQELRYNEQFF. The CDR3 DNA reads TGTGCCAGCAGCCAAGAGCTCAGATACAATGAGCAGTTCTTC.

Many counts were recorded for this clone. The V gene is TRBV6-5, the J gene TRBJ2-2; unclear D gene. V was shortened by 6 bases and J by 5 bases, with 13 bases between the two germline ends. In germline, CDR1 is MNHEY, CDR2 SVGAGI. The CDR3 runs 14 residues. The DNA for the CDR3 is TGTGCCAGCAGCCTGGATAGCCCGACCGGGGAGCTGTTTTTT. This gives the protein CASSLDSPTGELFF.

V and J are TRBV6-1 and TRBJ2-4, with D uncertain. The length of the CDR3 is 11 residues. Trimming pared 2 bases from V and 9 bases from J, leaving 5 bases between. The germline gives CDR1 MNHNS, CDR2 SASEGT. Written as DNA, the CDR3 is TGTGCCAGCAGTGAACGGTCCATTCAGTACTTC. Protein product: CASSERSIQYF.

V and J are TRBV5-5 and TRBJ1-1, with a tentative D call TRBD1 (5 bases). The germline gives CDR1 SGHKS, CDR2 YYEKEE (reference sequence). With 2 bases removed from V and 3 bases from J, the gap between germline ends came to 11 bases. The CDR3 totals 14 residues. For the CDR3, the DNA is TGTGCCAGCAGCTTTTCCGCGGGGGACACTGAAGCTTTCTTT. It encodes CASSFSAGDTEAFF.

The CDR3 protein is CASSLVGSSYNEQFF. CDR3 nucleotides: TGCGCCAGCAGCTTGGTGGGGAGCTCCTACAATGAGCAGTTCTTC. This chain links TRBV5-1 with TRBJ2-1; possible D gene TRBD2, 5 bases. Trimming cost V 0 bases and J 0 bases, with 7 bases left between them. Germline assignment: CDR1 SGHRS and CDR2 YFSETQ. CDR3 size: 15 residues.

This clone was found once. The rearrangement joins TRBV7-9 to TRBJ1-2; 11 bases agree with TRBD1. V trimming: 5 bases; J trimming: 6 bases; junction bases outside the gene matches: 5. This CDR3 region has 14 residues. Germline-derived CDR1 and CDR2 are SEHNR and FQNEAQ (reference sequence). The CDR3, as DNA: TGTGCCAGCAGCGATCGGGACAGGGGGGATGGCTACACCTTC. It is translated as CASSDRDRGDGYTF.

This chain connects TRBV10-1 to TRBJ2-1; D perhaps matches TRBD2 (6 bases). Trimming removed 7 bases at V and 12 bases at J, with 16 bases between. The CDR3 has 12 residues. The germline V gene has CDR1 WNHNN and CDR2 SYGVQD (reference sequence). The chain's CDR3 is CASKGIGGRQFF. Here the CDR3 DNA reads TGCGCCAGCAAAGGGATCGGGGGTAGGCAGTTCTTC.

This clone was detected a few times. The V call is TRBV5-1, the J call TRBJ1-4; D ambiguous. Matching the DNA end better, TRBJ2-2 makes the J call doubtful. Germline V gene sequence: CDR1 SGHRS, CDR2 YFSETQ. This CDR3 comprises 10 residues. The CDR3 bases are TGCGCCAGCACCCCCGGGGAGCTGTTTTTT. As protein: CASTPGELFF.

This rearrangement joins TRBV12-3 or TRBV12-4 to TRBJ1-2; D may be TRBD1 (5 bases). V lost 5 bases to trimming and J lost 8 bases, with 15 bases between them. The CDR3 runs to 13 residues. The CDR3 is CASSRTGRGGYTF. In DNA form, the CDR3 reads TGTGCCAGCAGTCGAACAGGAAGGGGAGGCTACACCTTC.

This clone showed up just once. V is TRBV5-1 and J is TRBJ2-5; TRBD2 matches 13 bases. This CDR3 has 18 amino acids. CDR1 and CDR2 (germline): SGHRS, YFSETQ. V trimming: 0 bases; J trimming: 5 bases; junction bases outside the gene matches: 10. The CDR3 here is CASSLGTSGGARRETQYF. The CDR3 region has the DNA TGCGCCAGCAGCTTGGGGACTAGCGGGGGAGCACGTCGGGAGACCCAGTACTTC.

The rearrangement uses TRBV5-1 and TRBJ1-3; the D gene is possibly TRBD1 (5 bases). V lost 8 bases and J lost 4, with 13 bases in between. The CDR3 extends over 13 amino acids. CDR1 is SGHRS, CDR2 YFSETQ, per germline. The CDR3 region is CASQMSGGNTIYF. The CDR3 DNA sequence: TGCGCCAGTCAGATGTCAGGGGGAAACACCATATATTTT. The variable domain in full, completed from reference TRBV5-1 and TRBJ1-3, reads KAGVTQTPRYLIKTRGQQVTLSCSPISGHRSVSWYQQTPGQGLQFLFEYFSETQRNKGNFPGRFSGRQFSNSRSEMNVSTLELGDSALYLCASQMSGGNTIYFGEGSWLTVV.

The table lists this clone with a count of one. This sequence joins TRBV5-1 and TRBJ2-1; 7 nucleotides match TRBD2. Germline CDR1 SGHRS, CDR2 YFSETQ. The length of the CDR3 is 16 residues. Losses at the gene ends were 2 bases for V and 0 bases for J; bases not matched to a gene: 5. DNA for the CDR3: TGCGCCAGCAGCTTTGGGGAGGGGCACTCCTACAATGAGCAGTTCTTC. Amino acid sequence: CASSFGEGHSYNEQFF.

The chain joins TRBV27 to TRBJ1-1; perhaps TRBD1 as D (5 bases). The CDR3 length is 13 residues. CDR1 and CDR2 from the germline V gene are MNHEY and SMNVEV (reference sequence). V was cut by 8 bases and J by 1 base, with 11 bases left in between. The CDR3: CASLRGENTEAFF. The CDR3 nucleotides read TGTGCCAGCCTCCGGGGGGAGAACACTGAAGCTTTCTTT.

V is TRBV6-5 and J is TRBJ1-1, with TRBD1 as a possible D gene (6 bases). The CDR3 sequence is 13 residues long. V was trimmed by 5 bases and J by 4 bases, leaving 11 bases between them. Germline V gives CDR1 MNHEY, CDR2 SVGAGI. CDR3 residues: CASSRGGATEAFF. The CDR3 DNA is TGTGCCAGCAGTAGGGGGGGAGCCACTGAAGCTTTCTTT.

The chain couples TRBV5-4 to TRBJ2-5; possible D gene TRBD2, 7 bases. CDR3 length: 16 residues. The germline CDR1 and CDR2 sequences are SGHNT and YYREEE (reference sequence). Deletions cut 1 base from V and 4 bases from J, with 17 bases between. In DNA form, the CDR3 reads TGTGCCAGCAGCTTGTCACGCGGGGGCTTCAGAGAGACCCAGTACTTC. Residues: CASSLSRGGFRETQYF.

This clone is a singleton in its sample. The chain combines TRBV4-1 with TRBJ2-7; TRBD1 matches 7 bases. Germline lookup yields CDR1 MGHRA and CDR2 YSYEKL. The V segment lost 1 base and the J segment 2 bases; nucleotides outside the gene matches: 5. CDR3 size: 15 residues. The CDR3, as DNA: TGCGCCAGCAGCCAAGGGACAGGCCTACCCTACGAGCAGTACTTC. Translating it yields CASSQGTGLPYEQYF.

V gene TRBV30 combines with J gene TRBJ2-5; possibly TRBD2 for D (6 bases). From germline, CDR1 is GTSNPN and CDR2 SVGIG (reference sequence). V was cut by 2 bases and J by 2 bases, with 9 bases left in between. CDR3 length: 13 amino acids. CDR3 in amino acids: CAWSRGNQETQYF. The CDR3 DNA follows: TGTGCCTGGAGTCGGGGGAATCAAGAGACCCAGTACTTC. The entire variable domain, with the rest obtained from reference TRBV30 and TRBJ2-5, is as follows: SQTIHQWPATLVQPVGSPLSLECTVEGTSNPNLYWYRQAAGRGLQLLFYSVGIGQISSEVPQNLSASRPQDRQFILSSKKLLLSDSGFYLCAWSRGNQETQYFGPGTRLLVL.

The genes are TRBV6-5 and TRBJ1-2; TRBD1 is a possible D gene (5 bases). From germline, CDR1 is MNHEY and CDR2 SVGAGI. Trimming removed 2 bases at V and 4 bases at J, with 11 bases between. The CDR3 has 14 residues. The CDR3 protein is CASSYLDSIYGYTF. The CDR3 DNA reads TGTGCCAGCAGTTACCTTGACAGTATCTATGGCTACACCTTC.

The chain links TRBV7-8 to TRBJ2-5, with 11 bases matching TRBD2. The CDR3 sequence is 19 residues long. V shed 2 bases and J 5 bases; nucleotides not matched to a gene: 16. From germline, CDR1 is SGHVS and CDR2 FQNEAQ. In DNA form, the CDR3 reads TGTGCCAGCAGCTTAACCCCCCCAGCTAGCGGGGGGCAAAAGGAGACCCAGTACTTC. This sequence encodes CASSLTPPASGGQKETQYF.

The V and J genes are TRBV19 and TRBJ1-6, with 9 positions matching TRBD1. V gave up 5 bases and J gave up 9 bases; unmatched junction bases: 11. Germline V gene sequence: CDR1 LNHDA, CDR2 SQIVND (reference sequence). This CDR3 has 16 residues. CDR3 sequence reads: CASSVRPGTGPSPLHF. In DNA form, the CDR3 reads TGTGCCAGTAGTGTACGGCCCGGGACAGGGCCTTCACCCCTCCACTTT.

CDR3 amino acids: CASSLGIGQGRGNEQFF. CDR3 DNA sequence: TGTGCCAGCAGCTTGGGAATAGGACAGGGGCGAGGTAATGAGCAGTTCTTC. The rearrangement uses TRBV5-6 and TRBJ2-1; 9 bases agree with TRBD1. The V and J ends lost 0 bases and 7 bases, in that order; junction bases with no gene match: 11. Germline V gene lookup returns CDR1 SGHDT and CDR2 YYEEEE. This CDR3 region has 17 residues. Using reference TRBV5-6 and TRBJ2-1 for the parts outside the CDR3, the full variable domain is DAGVTQSPTHLIKTRGQQVTLRCSPKSGHDTVSWYQQALGQGPQFIFQYYEEEERQRGNFPDRFSGHQFPNYSSELNVNALLLGDSALYLCASSLGIGQGRGNEQFFGPGTRLTVL.

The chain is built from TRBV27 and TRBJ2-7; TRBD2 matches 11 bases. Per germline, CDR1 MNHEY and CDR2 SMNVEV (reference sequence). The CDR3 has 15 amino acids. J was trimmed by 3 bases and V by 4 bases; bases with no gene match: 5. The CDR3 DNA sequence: TGTGCCAGCAGTTCTGGACTAGCGGGCGGCTACGAGCAGTACTTC. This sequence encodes CASSSGLAGGYEQYF.

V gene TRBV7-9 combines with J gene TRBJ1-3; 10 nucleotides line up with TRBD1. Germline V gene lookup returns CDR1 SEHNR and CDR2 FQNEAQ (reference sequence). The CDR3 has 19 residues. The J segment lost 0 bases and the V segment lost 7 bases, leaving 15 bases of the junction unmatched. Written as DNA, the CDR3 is TGTGCCAGCAACAACAAGGGACAGGGGACCTTCGGCTCTGGAAACACCATATATTTT. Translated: CASNNKGQGTFGSGNTIYF.

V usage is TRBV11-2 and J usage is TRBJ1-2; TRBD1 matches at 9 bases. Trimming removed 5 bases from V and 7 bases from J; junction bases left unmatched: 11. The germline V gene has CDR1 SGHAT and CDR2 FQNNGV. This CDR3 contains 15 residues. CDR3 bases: TGTGCCAGCAGCGGAGGGACAGGGTATTTGCGTGGCTACACCTTC. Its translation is CASSGGTGYLRGYTF.

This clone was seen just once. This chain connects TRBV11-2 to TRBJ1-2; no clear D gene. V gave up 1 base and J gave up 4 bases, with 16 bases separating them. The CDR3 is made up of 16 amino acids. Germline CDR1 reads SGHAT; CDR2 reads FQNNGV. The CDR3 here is CASSLVRGLPPYGYTF. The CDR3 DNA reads TGTGCCAGCAGCTTAGTTAGAGGACTTCCCCCCTATGGCTACACCTTC.

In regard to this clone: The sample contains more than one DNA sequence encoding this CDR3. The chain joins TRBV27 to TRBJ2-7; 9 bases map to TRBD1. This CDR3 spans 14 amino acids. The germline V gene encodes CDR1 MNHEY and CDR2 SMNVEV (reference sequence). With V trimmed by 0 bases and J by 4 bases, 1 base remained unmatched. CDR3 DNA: TGTGCCAGCAGTTTATCGACAGGGGGGTACGAGCAGTACTTC. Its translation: CASSLSTGGYEQYF.

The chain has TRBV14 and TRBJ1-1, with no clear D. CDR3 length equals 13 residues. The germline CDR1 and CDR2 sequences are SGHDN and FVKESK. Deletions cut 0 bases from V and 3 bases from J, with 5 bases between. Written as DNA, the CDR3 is TGTGCCAGCAGCCAAGACGGGTACACTGAAGCTTTCTTT. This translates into CASSQDGYTEAFF. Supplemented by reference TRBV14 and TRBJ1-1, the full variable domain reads EAGVTQFPSHSVIEKGQTVTLRCDPISGHDNLYWYRRVMGKEIKFLLHFVKESKQDESGMPNNRFLAERTGGTYSTLKVQPAELEDSGVYFCASSQDGYTEAFFGQGTRLTVV.

The CDR3 nucleotides read TGTGCCAGCAGCCCCGGGACACCTAGAGAGACCCAGTACTTC. It encodes CASSPGTPRETQYF. The J gene is TRBJ2-5, the V gene TRBV5-5, with D maybe TRBD1 (6 bases). From germline, CDR1 is SGHKS and CDR2 YYEKEE (reference sequence). This CDR3 region has 14 residues. The V and J ends lost 4 bases and 4 bases respectively, with 14 bases between them.

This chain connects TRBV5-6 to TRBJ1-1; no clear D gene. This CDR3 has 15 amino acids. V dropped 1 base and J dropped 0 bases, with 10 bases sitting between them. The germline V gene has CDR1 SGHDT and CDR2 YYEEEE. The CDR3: CASSLWQIMNTEAFF. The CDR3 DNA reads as TGTGCCAGCAGCTTGTGGCAGATCATGAACACTGAAGCTTTCTTT.